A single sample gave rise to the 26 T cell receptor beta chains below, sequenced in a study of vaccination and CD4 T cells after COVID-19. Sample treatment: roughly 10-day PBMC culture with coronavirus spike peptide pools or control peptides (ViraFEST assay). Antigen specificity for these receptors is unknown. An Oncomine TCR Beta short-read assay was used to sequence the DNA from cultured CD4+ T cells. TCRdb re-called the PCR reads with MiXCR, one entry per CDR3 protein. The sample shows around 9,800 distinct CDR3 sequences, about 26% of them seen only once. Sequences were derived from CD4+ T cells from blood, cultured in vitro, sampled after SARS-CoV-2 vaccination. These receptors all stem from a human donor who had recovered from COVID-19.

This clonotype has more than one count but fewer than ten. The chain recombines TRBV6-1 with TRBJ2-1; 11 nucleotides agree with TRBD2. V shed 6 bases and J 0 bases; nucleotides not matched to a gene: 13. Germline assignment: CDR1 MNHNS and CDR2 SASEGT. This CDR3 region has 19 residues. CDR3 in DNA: TGTGCCAGCAGGGAGGACGGGACTAGCGGATTAAGCTCCTACAATGAGCAGTTCTTC. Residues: CASREDGTSGLSSYNEQFF.

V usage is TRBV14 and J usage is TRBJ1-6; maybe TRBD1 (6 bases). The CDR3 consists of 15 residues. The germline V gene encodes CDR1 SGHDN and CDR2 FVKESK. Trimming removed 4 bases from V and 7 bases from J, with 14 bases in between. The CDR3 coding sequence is TGTGCCAGCAGCCTTTTTGAGGGGGGGAATTCACCCCTCCACTTT. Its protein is CASSLFEGGNSPLHF.

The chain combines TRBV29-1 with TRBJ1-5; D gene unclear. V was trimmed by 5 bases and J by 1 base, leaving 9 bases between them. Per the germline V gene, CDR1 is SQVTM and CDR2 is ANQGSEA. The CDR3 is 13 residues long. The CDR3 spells CSVKVESNQPQHF. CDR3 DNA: TGCAGCGTTAAGGTGGAAAGCAATCAGCCCCAGCATTTT. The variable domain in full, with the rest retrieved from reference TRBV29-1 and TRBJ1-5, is SAVISQKPSRDICQRGTSLTIQCQVDSQVTMMFWYRQQPGQSLTLIATANQGSEATYESGFVIDKFPISRPNLTFSTLTVSNMSPEDSSIYLCSVKVESNQPQHFGDGTRLSIL.

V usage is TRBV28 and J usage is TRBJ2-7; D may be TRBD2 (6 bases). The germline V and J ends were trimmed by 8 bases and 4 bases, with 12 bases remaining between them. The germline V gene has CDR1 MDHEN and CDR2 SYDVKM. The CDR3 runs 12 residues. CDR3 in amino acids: CASGLGGYEQYF. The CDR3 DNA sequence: TGTGCCAGCGGCCTGGGGGGTTACGAGCAGTACTTC.

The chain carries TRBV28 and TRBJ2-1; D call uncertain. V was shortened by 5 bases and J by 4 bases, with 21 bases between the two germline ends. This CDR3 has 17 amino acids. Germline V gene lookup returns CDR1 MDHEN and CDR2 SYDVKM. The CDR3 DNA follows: TGTGCCAGCAGTGGCCGGGTCGGGTTCCAGATTTACAATGAGCAGTTCTTC. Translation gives CASSGRVGFQIYNEQFF.

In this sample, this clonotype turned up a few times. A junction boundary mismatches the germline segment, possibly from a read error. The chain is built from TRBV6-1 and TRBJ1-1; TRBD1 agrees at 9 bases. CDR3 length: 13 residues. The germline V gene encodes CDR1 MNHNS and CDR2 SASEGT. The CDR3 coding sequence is TGTGCCAGCAGTATCACAGGGGGCCCTGAGGCTTTCTTT. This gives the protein CASSITGGPEAFF.

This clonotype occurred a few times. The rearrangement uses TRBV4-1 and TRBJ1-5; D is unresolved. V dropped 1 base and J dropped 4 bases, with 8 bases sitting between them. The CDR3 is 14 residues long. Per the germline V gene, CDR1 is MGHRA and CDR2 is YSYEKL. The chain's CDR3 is CASSQVTENQPQHF. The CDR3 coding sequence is TGCGCCAGCAGCCAAGTTACAGAGAATCAGCCCCAGCATTTT.

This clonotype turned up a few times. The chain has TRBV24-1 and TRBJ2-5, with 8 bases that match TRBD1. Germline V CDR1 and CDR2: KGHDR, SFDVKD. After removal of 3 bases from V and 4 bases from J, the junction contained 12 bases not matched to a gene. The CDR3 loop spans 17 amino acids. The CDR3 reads CATSDARQGSQSETQYF. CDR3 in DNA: TGTGCCACCAGTGATGCTAGACAGGGGAGTCAATCAGAGACCCAGTACTTC.

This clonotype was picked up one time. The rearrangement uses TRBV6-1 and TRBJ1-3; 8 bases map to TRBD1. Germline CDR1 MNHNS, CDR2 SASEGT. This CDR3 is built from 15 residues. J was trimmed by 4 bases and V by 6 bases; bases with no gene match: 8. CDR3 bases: TGTGCCAGCAGAACCCAGGGGGCGGGGGGAAACACCATATATTTT. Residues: CASRTQGAGGNTIYF.

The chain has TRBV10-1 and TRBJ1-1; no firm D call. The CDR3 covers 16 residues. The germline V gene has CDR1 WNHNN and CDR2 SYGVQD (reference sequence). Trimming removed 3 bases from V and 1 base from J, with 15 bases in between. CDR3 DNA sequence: TGCGCCAGCAGTGACCATACGGACGGTGGGAACACTGAAGCTTTCTTT. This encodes CASSDHTDGGNTEAFF.

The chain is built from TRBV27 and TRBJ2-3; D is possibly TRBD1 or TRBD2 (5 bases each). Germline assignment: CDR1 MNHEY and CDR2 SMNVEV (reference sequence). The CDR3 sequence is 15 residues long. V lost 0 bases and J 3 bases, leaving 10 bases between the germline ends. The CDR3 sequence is CASSLSVWGTDTQYF. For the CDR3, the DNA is TGTGCCAGCAGTTTATCGGTCTGGGGGACAGATACGCAGTATTTT.

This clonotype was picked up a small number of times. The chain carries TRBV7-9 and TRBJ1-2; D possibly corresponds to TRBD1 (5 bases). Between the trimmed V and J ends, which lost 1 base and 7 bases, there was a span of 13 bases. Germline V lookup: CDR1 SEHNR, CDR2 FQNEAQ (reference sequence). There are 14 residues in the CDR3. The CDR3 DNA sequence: TGTGCCAGCAGCTTAGGTTTCAGTCAGGGTGGCTACACCTTC. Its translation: CASSLGFSQGGYTF. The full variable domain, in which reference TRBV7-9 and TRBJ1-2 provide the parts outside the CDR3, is DTGVSQNPRHKITKRGQNVTFRCDPISEHNRLYWYRQTLGQGPEFLTYFQNEAQLEKSRLLSDRFSAERPKGSFSTLEIQRTEQGDSAMYLCASSLGFSQGGYTFGSGTRLTVV.

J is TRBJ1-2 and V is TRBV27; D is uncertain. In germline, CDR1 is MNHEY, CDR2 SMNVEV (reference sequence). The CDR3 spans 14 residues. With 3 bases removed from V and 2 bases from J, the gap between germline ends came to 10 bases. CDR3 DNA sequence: TGTGCCAGCAGTTTCAATGGGCAAAACTATGGCTACACCTTC. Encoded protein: CASSFNGQNYGYTF.

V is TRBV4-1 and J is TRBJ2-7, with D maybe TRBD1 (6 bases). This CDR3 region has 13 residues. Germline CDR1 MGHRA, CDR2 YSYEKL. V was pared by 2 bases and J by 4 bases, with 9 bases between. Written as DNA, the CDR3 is TGCGCCAGCAGCCAACAAGACAGGTACGAGCAGTACTTC. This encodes CASSQQDRYEQYF.

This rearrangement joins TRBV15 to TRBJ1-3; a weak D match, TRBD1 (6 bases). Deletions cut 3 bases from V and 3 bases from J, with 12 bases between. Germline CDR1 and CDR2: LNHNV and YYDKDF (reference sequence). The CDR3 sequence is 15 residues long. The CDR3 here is CATSRQQGGGNTIYF. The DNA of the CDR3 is TGTGCCACCAGCAGGCAACAGGGAGGTGGAAACACCATATATTTT.

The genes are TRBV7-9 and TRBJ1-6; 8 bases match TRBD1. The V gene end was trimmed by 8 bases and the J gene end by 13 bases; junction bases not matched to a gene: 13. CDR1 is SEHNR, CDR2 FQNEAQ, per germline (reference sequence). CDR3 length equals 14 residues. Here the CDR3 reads CASGHGTGPNPLHF. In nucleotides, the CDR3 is TGTGCCAGCGGCCACGGGACAGGCCCCAATCCCCTCCACTTT.

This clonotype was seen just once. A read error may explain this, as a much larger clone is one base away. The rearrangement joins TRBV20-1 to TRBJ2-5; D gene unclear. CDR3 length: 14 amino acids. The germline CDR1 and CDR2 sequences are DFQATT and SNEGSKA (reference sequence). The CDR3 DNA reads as TGCAGTGCTCCTGCACCGCCGGGTCAAGAGACCCAGTGCTTC. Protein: CSAPAPPGQETQCF.

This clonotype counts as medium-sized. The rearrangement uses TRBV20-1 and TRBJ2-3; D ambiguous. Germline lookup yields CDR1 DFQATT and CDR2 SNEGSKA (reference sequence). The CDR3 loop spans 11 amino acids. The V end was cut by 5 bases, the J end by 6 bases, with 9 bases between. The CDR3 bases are TGCAGTGCTCTGAGATCTGATACGCAGTATTTT. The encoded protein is CSALRSDTQYF.

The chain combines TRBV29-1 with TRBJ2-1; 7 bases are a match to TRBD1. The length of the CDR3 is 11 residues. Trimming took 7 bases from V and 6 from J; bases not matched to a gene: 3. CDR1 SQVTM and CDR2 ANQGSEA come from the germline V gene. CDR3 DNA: TGCAGCGCTTGGACAGGCAATGAGCAGTTCTTC. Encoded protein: CSAWTGNEQFF.

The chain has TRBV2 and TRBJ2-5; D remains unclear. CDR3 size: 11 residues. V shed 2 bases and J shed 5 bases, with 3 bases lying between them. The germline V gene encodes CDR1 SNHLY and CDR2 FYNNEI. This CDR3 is CASSEWETQYF. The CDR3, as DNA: TGTGCCAGCAGTGAATGGGAGACCCAGTACTTC.

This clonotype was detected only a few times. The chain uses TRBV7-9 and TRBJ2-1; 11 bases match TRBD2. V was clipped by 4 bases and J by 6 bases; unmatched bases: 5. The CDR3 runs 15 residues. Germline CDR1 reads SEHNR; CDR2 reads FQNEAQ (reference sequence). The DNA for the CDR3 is TGTGCCAGCAGCTCACTAGCGGGGGCAATCAATGAGCAGTTCTTC. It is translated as CASSSLAGAINEQFF.

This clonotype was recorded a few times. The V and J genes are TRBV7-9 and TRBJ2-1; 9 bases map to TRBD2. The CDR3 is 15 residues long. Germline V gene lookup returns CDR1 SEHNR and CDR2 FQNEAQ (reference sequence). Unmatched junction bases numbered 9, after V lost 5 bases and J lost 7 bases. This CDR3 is CASSPYSGSWNEQFF. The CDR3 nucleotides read TGTGCCAGCAGCCCATATAGCGGGAGTTGGAATGAGCAGTTCTTC.

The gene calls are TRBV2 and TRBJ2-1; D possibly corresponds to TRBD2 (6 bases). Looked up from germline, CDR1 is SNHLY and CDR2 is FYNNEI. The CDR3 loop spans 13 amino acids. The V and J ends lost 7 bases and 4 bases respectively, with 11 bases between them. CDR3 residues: CASNTGVYNEQFF. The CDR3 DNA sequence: TGTGCCAGCAACACGGGAGTATACAATGAGCAGTTCTTC.

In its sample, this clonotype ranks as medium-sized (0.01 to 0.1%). The CDR3 is CSASAGTGAVSNQPQHF. The CDR3 DNA is TGCAGTGCTAGCGCGGGGACAGGGGCTGTAAGCAATCAGCCCCAGCATTTT. The rearrangement uses TRBV20-1 and TRBJ1-5; 10 bases align to TRBD1. Germline CDR1 is DFQATT and CDR2 is SNEGSKA (reference sequence). The V gene end was trimmed by 3 bases and the J gene end by 1 base; junction bases not matched to a gene: 9. The CDR3 has 17 amino acids.

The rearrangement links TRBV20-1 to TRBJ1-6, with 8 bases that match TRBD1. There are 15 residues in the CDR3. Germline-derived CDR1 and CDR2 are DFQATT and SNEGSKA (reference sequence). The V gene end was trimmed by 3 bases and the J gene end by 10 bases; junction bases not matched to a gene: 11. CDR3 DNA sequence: TGCAGTGCTAGGCCCCCCGGACAGGGTAAATCACCCCTCCACTTT. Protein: CSARPPGQGKSPLHF.

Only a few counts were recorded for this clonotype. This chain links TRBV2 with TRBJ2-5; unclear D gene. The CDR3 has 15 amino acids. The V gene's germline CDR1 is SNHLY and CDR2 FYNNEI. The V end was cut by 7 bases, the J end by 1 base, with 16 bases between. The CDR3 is CASTRGGWLQETQYF. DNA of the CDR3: TGTGCCAGCACCAGAGGTGGCTGGCTCCAAGAGACCCAGTACTTC.